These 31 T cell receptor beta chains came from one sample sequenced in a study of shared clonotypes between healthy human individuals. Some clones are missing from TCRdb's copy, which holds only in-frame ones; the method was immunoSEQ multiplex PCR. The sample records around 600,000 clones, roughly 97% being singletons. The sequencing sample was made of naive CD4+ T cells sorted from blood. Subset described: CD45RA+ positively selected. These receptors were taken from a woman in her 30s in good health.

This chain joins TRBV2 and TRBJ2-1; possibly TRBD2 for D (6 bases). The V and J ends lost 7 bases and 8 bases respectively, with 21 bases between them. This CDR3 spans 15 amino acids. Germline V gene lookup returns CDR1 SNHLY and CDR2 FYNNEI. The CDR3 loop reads CASNLIAGSGDEQFF. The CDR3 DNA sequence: TGTGCCAGCAATTTAATAGCCGGGAGTGGGGATGAGCAGTTCTTC.

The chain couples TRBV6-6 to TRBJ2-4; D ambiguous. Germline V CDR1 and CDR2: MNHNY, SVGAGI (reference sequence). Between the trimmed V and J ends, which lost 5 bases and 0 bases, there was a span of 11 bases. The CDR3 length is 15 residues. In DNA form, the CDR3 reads TGTGCCAGCAGTCAAGGACCTCTAGCCAAAAACATTCAGTACTTC. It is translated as CASSQGPLAKNIQYF.

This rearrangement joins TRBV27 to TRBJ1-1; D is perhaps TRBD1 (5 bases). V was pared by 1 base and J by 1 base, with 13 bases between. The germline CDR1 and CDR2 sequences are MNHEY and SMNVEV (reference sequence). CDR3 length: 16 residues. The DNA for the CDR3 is TGTGCCAGCAGTTTATTAGGGGTTCGTGAGAACACTGAAGCTTTCTTT. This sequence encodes CASSLLGVRENTEAFF.

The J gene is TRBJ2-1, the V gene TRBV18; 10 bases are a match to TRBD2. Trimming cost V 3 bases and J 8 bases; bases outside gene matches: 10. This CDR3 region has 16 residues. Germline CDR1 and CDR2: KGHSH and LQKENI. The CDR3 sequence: CASSPGSGRFDDEQFF. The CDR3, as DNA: TGTGCCAGCTCACCGGGTAGCGGGAGGTTCGACGATGAGCAGTTCTTC. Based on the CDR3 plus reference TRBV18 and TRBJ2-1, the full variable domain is NAGVMQNPRHLVRRRGQEARLRCSPMKGHSHVYWYRQLPEEGLKFMVYLQKENIIDESGMPKERFSAEFPKEGPSILRIQQVVRGDSAAYFCASSPGSGRFDDEQFFGPGTRLTVL.

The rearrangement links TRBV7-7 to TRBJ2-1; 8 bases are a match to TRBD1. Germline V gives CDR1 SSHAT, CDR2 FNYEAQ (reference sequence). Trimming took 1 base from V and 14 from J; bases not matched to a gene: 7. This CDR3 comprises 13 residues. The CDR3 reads CASSLERTGSKFF. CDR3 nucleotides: TGTGCCAGCAGCTTAGAAAGGACAGGGAGTAAGTTCTTC.

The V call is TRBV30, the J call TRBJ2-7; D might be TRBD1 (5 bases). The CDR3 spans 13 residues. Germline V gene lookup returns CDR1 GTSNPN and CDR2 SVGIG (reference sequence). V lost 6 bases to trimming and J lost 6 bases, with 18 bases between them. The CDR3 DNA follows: TGTGCCTGTGGGGCGTTTGAGACGGGCGAGCAGTACTTC. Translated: CACGAFETGEQYF.

Here the CDR3 DNA reads TGTGCCAGTAGTACCGGACAGTTACCCGGGGAGCTGTTTTTT. This gives the protein CASSTGQLPGELFF. This chain links TRBV19 with TRBJ2-2, with D perhaps TRBD1 (6 bases). Germline loops: CDR1 LNHDA, CDR2 SQIVND (reference sequence). The germline V and J ends were trimmed by 4 bases and 6 bases, with 12 bases remaining between them. The CDR3 contains 14 residues.

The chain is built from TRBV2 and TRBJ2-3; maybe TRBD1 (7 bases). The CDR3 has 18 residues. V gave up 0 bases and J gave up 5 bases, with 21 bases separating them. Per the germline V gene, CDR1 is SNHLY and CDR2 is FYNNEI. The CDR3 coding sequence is TGTGCCAGCAGTGAAGCTACTCTGGCGGAGGGGGCACGAGATACGCAGTATTTT. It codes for CASSEATLAEGARDTQYF.

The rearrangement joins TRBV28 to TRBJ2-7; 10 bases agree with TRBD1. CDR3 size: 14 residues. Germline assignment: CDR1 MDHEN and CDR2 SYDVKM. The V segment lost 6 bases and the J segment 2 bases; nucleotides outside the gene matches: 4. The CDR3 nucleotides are TGTGCCAGCAGCCGGGACAGGGGACCCTACGAGCAGTACTTC. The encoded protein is CASSRDRGPYEQYF.

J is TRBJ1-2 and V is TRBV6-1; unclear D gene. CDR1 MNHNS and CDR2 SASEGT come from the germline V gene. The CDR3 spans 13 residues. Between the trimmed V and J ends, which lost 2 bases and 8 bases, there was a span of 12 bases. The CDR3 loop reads CASSEWSGLGYTF. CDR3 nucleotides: TGTGCCAGCAGTGAATGGTCGGGGTTAGGCTACACCTTC.

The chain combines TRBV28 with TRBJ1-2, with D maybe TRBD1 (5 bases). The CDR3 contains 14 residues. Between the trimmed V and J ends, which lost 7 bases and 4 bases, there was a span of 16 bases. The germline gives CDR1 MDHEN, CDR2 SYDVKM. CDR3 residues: CASIRNFGGYGYTF. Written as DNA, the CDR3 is TGTGCCAGCATTCGCAATTTCGGGGGCTATGGCTACACCTTC.

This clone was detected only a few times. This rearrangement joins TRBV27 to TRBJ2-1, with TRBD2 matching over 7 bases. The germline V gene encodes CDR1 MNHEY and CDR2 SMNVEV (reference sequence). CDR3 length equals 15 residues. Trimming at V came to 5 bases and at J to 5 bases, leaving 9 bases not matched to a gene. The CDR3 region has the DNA TGTGCCAGCAGTGGTACCGGGACTACAAACAATGAGCAGTTCTTC. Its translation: CASSGTGTTNNEQFF.

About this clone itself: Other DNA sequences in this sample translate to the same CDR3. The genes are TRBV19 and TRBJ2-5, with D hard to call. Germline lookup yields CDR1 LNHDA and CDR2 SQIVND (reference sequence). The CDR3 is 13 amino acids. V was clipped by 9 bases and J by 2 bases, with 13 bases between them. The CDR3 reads CASSGQIQETQYF. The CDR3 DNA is TGTGCCAGCTCGGGCCAGATTCAAGAGACCCAGTACTTC.

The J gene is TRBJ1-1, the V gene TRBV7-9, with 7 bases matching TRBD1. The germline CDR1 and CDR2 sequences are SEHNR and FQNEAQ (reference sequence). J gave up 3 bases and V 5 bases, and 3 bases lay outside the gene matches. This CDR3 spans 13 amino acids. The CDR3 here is CASSTQGYTEAFF. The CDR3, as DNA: TGTGCCAGCAGCACACAGGGGTACACTGAAGCTTTCTTT.

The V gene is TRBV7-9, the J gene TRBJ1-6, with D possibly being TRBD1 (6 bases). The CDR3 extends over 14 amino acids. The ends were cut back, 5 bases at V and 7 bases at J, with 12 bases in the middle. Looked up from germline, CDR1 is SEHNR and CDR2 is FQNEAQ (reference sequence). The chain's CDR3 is CASSETGYNSPLHF. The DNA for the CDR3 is TGTGCCAGCAGCGAAACAGGGTACAATTCACCCCTCCACTTT. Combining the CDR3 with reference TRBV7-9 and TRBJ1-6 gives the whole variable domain DTGVSQNPRHKITKRGQNVTFRCDPISEHNRLYWYRQTLGQGPEFLTYFQNEAQLEKSRLLSDRFSAERPKGSFSTLEIQRTEQGDSAMYLCASSETGYNSPLHFGNGTRLTVT.

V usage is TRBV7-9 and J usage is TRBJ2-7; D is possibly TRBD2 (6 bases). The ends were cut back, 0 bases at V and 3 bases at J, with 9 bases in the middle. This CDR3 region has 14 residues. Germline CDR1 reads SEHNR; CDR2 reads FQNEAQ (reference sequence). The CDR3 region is CASSLAGGNYEQYF. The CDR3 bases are TGTGCCAGCAGCTTAGCGGGAGGTAACTACGAGCAGTACTTC. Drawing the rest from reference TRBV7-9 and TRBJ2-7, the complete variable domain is DTGVSQNPRHKITKRGQNVTFRCDPISEHNRLYWYRQTLGQGPEFLTYFQNEAQLEKSRLLSDRFSAERPKGSFSTLEIQRTEQGDSAMYLCASSLAGGNYEQYFGPGTRLTVT.

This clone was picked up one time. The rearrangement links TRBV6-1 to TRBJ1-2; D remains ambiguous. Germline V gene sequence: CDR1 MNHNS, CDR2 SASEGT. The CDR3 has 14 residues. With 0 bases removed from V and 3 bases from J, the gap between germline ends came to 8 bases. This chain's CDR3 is CASSEAGRHYGYTF. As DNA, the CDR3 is TGTGCCAGCAGTGAAGCTGGCAGACACTATGGCTACACCTTC.

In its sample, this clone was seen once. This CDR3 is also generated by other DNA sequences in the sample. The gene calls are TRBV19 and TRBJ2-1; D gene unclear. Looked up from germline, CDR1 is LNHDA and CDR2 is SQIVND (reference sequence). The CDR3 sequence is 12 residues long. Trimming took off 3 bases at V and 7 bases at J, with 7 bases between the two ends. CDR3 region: CASSIGENEQFF. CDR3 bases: TGTGCCAGTAGTATTGGCGAAAATGAGCAGTTCTTC.

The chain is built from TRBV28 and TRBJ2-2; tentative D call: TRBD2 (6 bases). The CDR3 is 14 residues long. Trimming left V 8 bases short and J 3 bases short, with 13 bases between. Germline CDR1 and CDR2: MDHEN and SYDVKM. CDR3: CASREAGDTGELFF. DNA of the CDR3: TGTGCCAGCCGGGAAGCGGGTGACACCGGGGAGCTGTTTTTT.

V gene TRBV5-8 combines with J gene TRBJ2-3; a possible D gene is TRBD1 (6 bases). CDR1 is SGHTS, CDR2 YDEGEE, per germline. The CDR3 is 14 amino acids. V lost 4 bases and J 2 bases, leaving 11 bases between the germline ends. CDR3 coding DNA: TGTGCCAGCAGCGTCTCAGGGGCCACAGATACGCAGTATTTT. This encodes CASSVSGATDTQYF.

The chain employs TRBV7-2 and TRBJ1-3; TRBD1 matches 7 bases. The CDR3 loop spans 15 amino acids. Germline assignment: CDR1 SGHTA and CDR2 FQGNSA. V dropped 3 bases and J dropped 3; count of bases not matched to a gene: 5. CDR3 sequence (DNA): TGTGCCAGCAGCTTCGCCGGGACAGATGGAAACACCATATATTTT. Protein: CASSFAGTDGNTIYF.

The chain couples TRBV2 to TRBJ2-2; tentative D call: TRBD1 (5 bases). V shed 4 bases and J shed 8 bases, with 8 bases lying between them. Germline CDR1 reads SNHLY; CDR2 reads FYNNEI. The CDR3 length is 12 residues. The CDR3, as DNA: TGTGCCAGCAGTGGCCAGGGAGGGGAGCTGTTTTTT. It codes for CASSGQGGELFF.

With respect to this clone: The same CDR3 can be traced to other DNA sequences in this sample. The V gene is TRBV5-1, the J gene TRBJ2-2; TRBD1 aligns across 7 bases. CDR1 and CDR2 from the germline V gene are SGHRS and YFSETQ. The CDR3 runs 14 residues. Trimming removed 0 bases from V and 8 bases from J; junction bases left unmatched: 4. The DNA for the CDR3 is TGCGCCAGCAGCTTGGACAGGGGTTCAGGGGAGCTGTTTTTT. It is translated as CASSLDRGSGELFF.

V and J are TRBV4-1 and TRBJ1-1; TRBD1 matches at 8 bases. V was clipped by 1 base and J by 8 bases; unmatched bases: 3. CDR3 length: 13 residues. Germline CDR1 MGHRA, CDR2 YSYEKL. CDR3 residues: CASSQGTGREAFF. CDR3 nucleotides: TGCGCCAGCAGCCAAGGGACAGGGAGGGAAGCTTTCTTT.

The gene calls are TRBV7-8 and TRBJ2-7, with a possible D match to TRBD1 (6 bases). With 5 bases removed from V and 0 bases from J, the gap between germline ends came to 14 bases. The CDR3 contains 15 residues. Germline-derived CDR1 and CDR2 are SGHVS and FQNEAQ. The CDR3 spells CASSRAGVSSYEQYF. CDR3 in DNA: TGTGCCAGCAGCCGCGCAGGGGTTAGCTCCTACGAGCAGTACTTC.

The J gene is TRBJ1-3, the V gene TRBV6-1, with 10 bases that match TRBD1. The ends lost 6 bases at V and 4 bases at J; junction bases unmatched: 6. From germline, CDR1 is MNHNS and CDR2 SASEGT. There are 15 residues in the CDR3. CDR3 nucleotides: TGTGCCAGCAGGGGACAGGGGATCAGCGGAAACACCATATATTTT. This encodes CASRGQGISGNTIYF.

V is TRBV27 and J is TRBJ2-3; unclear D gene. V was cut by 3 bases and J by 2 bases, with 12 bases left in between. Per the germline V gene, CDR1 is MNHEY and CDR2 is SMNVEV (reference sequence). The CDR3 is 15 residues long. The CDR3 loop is CASSFGRLNTDTQYF. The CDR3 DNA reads TGTGCCAGCAGTTTCGGTCGCTTGAACACAGATACGCAGTATTTT.

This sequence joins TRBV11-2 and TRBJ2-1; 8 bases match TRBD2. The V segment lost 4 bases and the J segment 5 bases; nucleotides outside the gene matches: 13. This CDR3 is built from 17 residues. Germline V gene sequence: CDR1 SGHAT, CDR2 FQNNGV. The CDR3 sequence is CASSSLTTFSGNNEQFF. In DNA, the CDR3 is TGTGCCAGCAGCTCACTCACGACATTTAGCGGGAACAATGAGCAGTTCTTC.

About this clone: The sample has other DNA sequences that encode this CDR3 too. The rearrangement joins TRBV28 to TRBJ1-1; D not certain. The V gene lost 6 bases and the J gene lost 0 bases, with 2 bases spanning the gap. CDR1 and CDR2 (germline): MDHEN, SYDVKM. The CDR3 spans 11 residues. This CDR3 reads CASRLNTEAFF. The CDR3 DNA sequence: TGTGCCAGCAGACTGAACACTGAAGCTTTCTTT. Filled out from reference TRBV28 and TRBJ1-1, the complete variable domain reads DVKVTQSSRYLVKRTGEKVFLECVQDMDHENMFWYRQDPGLGLRLIYFSYDVKMKEKGDIPEGYSVSREKKERFSLILESASTNQTSMYLCASRLNTEAFFGQGTRLTVV.

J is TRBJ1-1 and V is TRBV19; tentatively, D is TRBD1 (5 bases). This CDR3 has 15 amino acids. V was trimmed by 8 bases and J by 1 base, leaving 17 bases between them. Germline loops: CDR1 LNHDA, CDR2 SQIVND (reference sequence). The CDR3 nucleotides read TGTGCCAGTGGACAACCGTCGAGATCGAACACTGAAGCTTTCTTT. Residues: CASGQPSRSNTEAFF.

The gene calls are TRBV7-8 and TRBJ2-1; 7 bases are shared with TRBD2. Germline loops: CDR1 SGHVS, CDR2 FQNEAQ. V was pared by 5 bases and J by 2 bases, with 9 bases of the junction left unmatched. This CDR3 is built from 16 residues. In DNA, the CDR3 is TGTGCCAGCAGCAAAATACCCGGGACTACCTACAATGAGCAGTTCTTC. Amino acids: CASSKIPGTTYNEQFF.